These 17 T cell receptor beta chains originate from one sample sequenced in a study of cytomegalovirus exposure and HLA in healthy donors (dated by TCRdb to the late 2010s). The method was the immunoSEQ multiplex PCR assay. For the multiplex PCR, a mixture combining 60 forward primers for TCR Vbeta segments and 13 reverse primers for TCR Jbeta segments was used. The clones in this table, taken by TCRdb from immuneACCESS, are in-frame only. Not every clone is retained; where verified, under half of the shortfall comes from an unresolved V gene, and the cause of the rest is unknown. For this sample there are more than 100,000 clones; approximately 80% appear just once. Roughly 1.5% of the sample goes to the ten largest clones. The sequencing sample was made of PBMCs. All receptors derive from a woman between 18 and 29 years old in good health and CMV-seronegative.

The genes are TRBV18 and TRBJ2-2, with TRBD2 matching over 8 bases. There are 16 residues in the CDR3. V dropped 3 bases and J dropped 2; count of bases not matched to a gene: 5. CDR1 KGHSH and CDR2 LQKENI come from the germline V gene. In DNA, the CDR3 is TGTGCCAGCTCACCTAGCCGGGAGGGAAACACCGGGGAGCTGTTTTTT. Its translation is CASSPSREGNTGELFF.

The rearrangement joins TRBV19 to TRBJ1-5; 7 bases map to TRBD1. V lost 1 base and J lost 3; bases outside the gene matches: 12. This CDR3 region has 18 residues. Germline V gene lookup returns CDR1 LNHDA and CDR2 SQIVND (reference sequence). The CDR3: CASSIGSTGVWINQPQHF. The CDR3 region has the DNA TGTGCCAGTAGTATAGGGTCCACAGGGGTCTGGATCAATCAGCCCCAGCATTTT.

This chain links TRBV5-1 with TRBJ1-3; D is ambiguous. The CDR3 extends over 16 amino acids. The germline V gene encodes CDR1 SGHRS and CDR2 YFSETQ. The V end lost 0 bases, the J end lost 0 bases, and 10 bases lay between the germline ends. CDR3 in DNA: TGCGCCAGCAGCTTGGATTACCAGGACTCTGGAAACACCATATATTTT. It encodes CASSLDYQDSGNTIYF.

V is TRBV10-1 and J is TRBJ2-1; D is unresolved. The germline V gene encodes CDR1 WNHNN and CDR2 SYGVQD (reference sequence). V was trimmed by 0 bases and J by 12 bases, leaving 12 bases between them. CDR3 length: 13 amino acids. This chain's CDR3 is CASSESTRGAQFF. The CDR3 nucleotides read TGCGCCAGCAGTGAGTCGACTCGTGGCGCGCAGTTCTTC.

The chain carries TRBV4-2 and TRBJ1-2; no firm D call. Germline values: CDR1 LGHNA, CDR2 YNFKEQ. Trimming removed 0 bases from V and 7 bases from J, with 6 bases in between. This CDR3 region has 12 residues. The CDR3 loop reads CASSQDRGGYTF. The CDR3 DNA is TGTGCCAGCAGCCAAGATCGGGGTGGCTACACCTTC.

This clone has just one count. The chain combines TRBV2 with TRBJ1-1, with D possibly being TRBD1 (5 bases). Germline V CDR1 and CDR2: SNHLY, FYNNEI. The CDR3 loop spans 13 amino acids. Trimming cost V 7 bases and J 1 base, with 10 bases left between them. CDR3 in amino acids: CASNRLENTEAFF. The CDR3 region has the DNA TGTGCCAGCAACAGGTTGGAGAACACTGAAGCTTTCTTT. The complete variable domain, with remaining parts taken from reference TRBV2 and TRBJ1-1, reads EPEVTQTPSHQVTQMGQEVILRCVPISNHLYFYWYRQILGQKVEFLVSFYNNEISEKSEIFDDQFSVERPDGSNFTLKIRSTKLEDSAMYFCASNRLENTEAFFGQGTRLTVV.

This clone was counted once. The rearrangement uses TRBV10-2 and TRBJ2-5; 11 bases fit TRBD2. This CDR3 is built from 16 residues. V shed 6 bases and J 1 base; nucleotides not matched to a gene: 7. Germline CDR1 WSHSY, CDR2 SAAADI. The CDR3 region is CASRGPGLAAQETQYF. DNA for the CDR3: TGCGCCAGCAGGGGCCCGGGACTAGCGGCCCAAGAGACCCAGTACTTC.

The chain recombines TRBV7-9 with TRBJ2-7; 13 nucleotides agree with TRBD2. The germline V gene encodes CDR1 SEHNR and CDR2 FQNEAQ (reference sequence). V dropped 5 bases and J dropped 2; count of bases not matched to a gene: 3. The CDR3 covers 15 residues. CDR3 sequence (DNA): TGTGCCAGCAGCCAACTAGCGGGAGGGACCTACGAGCAGTACTTC. Amino acid sequence: CASSQLAGGTYEQYF. Filled out from reference TRBV7-9 and TRBJ2-7, the complete variable domain reads DTGVSQNPRHKITKRGQNVTFRCDPISEHNRLYWYRQTLGQGPEFLTYFQNEAQLEKSRLLSDRFSAERPKGSFSTLEIQRTEQGDSAMYLCASSQLAGGTYEQYFGPGTRLTVT.

This rearrangement joins TRBV5-1 to TRBJ1-1, with D maybe TRBD1 (6 bases). The CDR3 runs to 13 residues. From germline, CDR1 is SGHRS and CDR2 YFSETQ. Trimming shortened V by 4 bases and J by 2 bases, and 9 bases separated the two germline ends. The CDR3: CASSMGQNTEAFF. CDR3 DNA sequence: TGCGCCAGCAGCATGGGACAAAACACTGAAGCTTTCTTT.

The table lists this clone with a few counts. The chain carries TRBV2 and TRBJ2-5, with TRBD1 matching 7 bases. Near its end, the DNA agrees better with TRBJ2-7, so the J call may be wrong. The CDR3 is 15 residues long. The germline V gene has CDR1 SNHLY and CDR2 FYNNEI. The CDR3 protein is CASSEVETGNHEQYF. Written as DNA, the CDR3 is TGTGCCAGCAGTGAAGTTGAGACAGGGAACCACGAGCAGTACTTC.

This clone showed up just a few times. The CDR3 DNA sequence: TGTGCCAGCAGTTACTCGATCCAGGGTTTCAACACTGAAGCTTTCTTT. Amino acid sequence: CASSYSIQGFNTEAFF. The gene calls are TRBV6-5 and TRBJ1-1; a weak D match, TRBD1 (5 bases). The CDR3 has 16 amino acids. The germline V and J ends were trimmed by 0 bases and 2 bases, with 13 bases remaining between them. In germline, CDR1 is MNHEY, CDR2 SVGAGI.

The chain recombines TRBV6-4 with TRBJ2-2, with a tentative D call TRBD2 (6 bases). CDR3 length: 16 residues. Germline CDR1 MRHNA, CDR2 SNTAGT. The V end was cut by 2 bases, the J end by 0 bases, with 10 bases between. In DNA form, the CDR3 reads TGTGCCAGCAGTGACCAGGCTAGCGCGAACACCGGGGAGCTGTTTTTT. Amino acid sequence: CASSDQASANTGELFF.

This chain uses TRBV15 with TRBJ2-5; D possibly corresponds to TRBD1 (5 bases). Looked up from germline, CDR1 is LNHNV and CDR2 is YYDKDF (reference sequence). The ends were cut back, 2 bases at V and 3 bases at J, with 13 bases in the middle. CDR3 length: 15 residues. CDR3 sequence reads: CATSRSPSREETQYF. CDR3 sequence (DNA): TGTGCCACCAGCAGATCCCCGAGCAGGGAAGAGACCCAGTACTTC.

The chain is built from TRBV6-1 and TRBJ1-2; maybe TRBD1 (6 bases). The CDR3 totals 13 residues. Trimming stripped 3 bases from V and 5 bases from J, with 10 bases between. Germline values: CDR1 MNHNS, CDR2 SASEGT. The CDR3 reads CASSERGPYGYTF. CDR3 coding DNA: TGTGCCAGCAGTGAGCGGGGGCCTTATGGCTACACCTTC.

J is TRBJ2-3 and V is TRBV10-2; 9 nucleotides match TRBD2. V dropped 2 bases and J dropped 0; count of bases not matched to a gene: 12. The germline gives CDR1 WSHSY, CDR2 SAAADI. The CDR3 is 19 residues long. CDR3 residues: CASSEIIGGRAASTDTQYF. CDR3 coding DNA: TGCGCCAGCAGTGAGATCATCGGCGGGAGGGCCGCCAGCACAGATACGCAGTATTTT.

The chain recombines TRBV13 with TRBJ2-5; 14 bases align to TRBD2. Looked up from germline, CDR1 is PRHDT and CDR2 is FYEKMQ (reference sequence). V lost 4 bases, J lost 5 bases, and 6 bases stayed unmatched. The CDR3 runs 16 residues. The CDR3 is CASSSRLAGGPETQYF. CDR3 DNA sequence: TGTGCCAGCAGCTCCCGACTAGCGGGAGGGCCCGAGACCCAGTACTTC.

The V gene is TRBV30, the J gene TRBJ1-4; a weak D match, TRBD1 (6 bases). The germline gives CDR1 GTSNPN, CDR2 SVGIG (reference sequence). This CDR3 contains 13 residues. Trimming pared 8 bases from V and 3 bases from J, leaving 13 bases between. The CDR3: CAGPGQPNEKLFF. DNA for the CDR3: TGTGCCGGACCGGGACAACCTAATGAAAAACTGTTTTTT.